Reported below is one TCR beta chain. Antigen unknown. A multiplex PCR was run with 60 Vbeta primers and 13 Jbeta primers. Method: immunoSEQ multiplex PCR; TCRdb's copy keeps in-frame clones and lacks some. The profile covers around 150,000 clones, with around three quarters appearing a single time and 1.8% taken by the ten largest. Looked up from germline, CDR1 is SGHNT and CDR2 is YENEEA. V lost 11 bases, J lost 3 bases, and 21 bases stayed unmatched. CDR3 length: 17 residues. The data derive from a study of cytomegalovirus exposure and HLA in healthy donors. Findings and limits, study-wide: Reportedly, cytomegalovirus status was diagnosed with high sensitivity and specificity. Altogether, 160 or so TCR beta chains were recorded as cytomegalovirus-associated. Later analysis showed most CMV-associated TCR beta chains appearing HLA-restricted.

The origin of this receptor is a man in his forties in good health and CMV-seronegative. This chain uses TRBV11-3 with TRBJ2-5; 7 bases align to TRBD2. Sequencing used PBMCs. CDR3 sequence: CARPHSTGGRKKETQYF. DNA for the CDR3: TGTGCCCGTCCCCACTCGACGGGAGGTAGAAAGAAAGAGACCCAGTACTTC.